The 24 T cell receptor beta chains reported below all come from one sample, sequenced in a study of somatic mutations in cytotoxic T cells in rheumatoid arthritis. Libraries were prepared by immunoSEQ multiplex PCR; TCRdb keeps only in-frame clonotypes and omits some of them. The table records approximately 1,400 clones, about 91% of them present only once. Sequences were obtained from CD8+ T cells sorted from blood. These receptors were taken from a woman in her 70s with rheumatoid arthritis.

CDR3 bases: TGTGCCAGCAGCGATGACAGGGGGGCCTTCTCTGGAAACACCATATATTTT. This gives the protein CASSDDRGAFSGNTIYF. J is TRBJ1-3 and V is TRBV9; 9 nucleotides agree with TRBD1. This CDR3 spans 17 amino acids. Germline assignment: CDR1 SGDLS and CDR2 YYNGEE. The ends lost 3 bases at V and 0 bases at J; junction bases unmatched: 7.

As concerns this clone: Germline is not matched at one junction end, which may reflect a read error. The V and J genes are TRBV28 and TRBJ2-7; D perhaps matches TRBD2 (5 bases). The CDR3 totals 12 residues. Germline V gene sequence: CDR1 MDHEN, CDR2 SYDVKM. For the CDR3, the DNA is TGTGCCAGCAGTTTGACCGACTACGAGCAGTGCTTC. The encoded protein is CASSLTDYEQCF.

In this sample, this clone turned up once. Germline is not matched at one junction end, which may reflect a read error. The chain is built from TRBV7-7 and TRBJ1-3, with D perhaps matching TRBD1 (5 bases). The CDR3 is 15 residues long. Germline assignment: CDR1 SSHAT and CDR2 FNYEAQ (reference sequence). For the CDR3, the DNA is TGTGCTAGCAGCTTAGGGGCGGGAATCGGAAACACCATATATTTT. This codes for CASSLGAGIGNTIYF.

The chain couples TRBV6-6 to TRBJ2-2; TRBD2 might be the D (6 bases). This CDR3 spans 13 amino acids. V lost 8 bases and J 4 bases, leaving 11 bases between the germline ends. CDR1 is MNHNY, CDR2 SVGAGI, per germline (reference sequence). The CDR3 sequence: CASGVAATGELFF. The CDR3 DNA is TGTGCCAGCGGAGTAGCGGCCACCGGGGAGCTGTTTTTT.

V usage is TRBV5-3 and J usage is TRBJ1-4; TRBD1 might be the D (5 bases). TRBV5-3 is flagged as an ORF with uncertain function. CDR3 size: 15 residues. The V end lost 3 bases, the J end lost 6 bases, and 15 bases lay between the germline ends. The CDR3 DNA reads TGTGCCAGAAGCTCCCAGGGAGGTGGGGATGAAAAACTGTTTTTT. Translating gives CARSSQGGGDEKLFF.

This chain joins TRBV19 and TRBJ2-5; 11 bases align to TRBD2. The CDR3 consists of 16 residues. CDR1 and CDR2 (germline): LNHDA, SQIVND (reference sequence). V lost 5 bases to trimming and J lost 1 base; unmatched junction nucleotides: 6. The CDR3 loop is CASSLPGLAAQETQYF. CDR3 coding DNA: TGTGCCAGTAGTCTCCCGGGACTAGCGGCCCAAGAGACCCAGTACTTC.

The rearrangement joins TRBV4-1 to TRBJ1-5; D not certain. The CDR3 totals 12 residues. Germline lookup yields CDR1 MGHRA and CDR2 YSYEKL. V lost 0 bases and J 6 bases, leaving 3 bases between the germline ends. Here the CDR3 reads CASSQDIQPQHF. The CDR3 DNA follows: TGCGCCAGCAGCCAAGACATTCAGCCCCAGCATTTT.

The V call is TRBV28, the J call TRBJ2-7, with D unclear. The V end lost 2 bases, the J end lost 1 base, and 15 bases lay between the germline ends. Germline V lookup: CDR1 MDHEN, CDR2 SYDVKM. The CDR3 sequence is 16 residues long. The CDR3 region has the DNA TGTGCCAGCAGTTTAGACACTCGGCATATTTCCTACGAGCAGTACTTC. This sequence encodes CASSLDTRHISYEQYF.

This clone was detected only once. The chain joins TRBV4-1 to TRBJ1-5, with D perhaps TRBD1 (6 bases). The V end lost 0 bases, the J end lost 1 base, and 13 bases lay between the germline ends. The CDR3 spans 17 residues. The germline CDR1 and CDR2 sequences are MGHRA and YSYEKL. CDR3 region: CASSQDWDTLSNQPQHF. The CDR3 region has the DNA TGCGCCAGCAGCCAAGATTGGGACACATTAAGCAATCAGCCCCAGCATTTT.

The rearrangement links TRBV18 to TRBJ2-2; TRBD1 is a possible D gene (5 bases). The CDR3 totals 14 residues. Germline V gives CDR1 KGHSH, CDR2 LQKENI. Trimming stripped 3 bases from V and 3 bases from J, with 8 bases between. The CDR3 loop reads CASSPTRDTGELFF. The DNA of the CDR3 is TGTGCCAGCTCACCGACCAGGGACACCGGGGAGCTGTTTTTT.

J is TRBJ2-7 and V is TRBV6-6, with D possibly matching TRBD2 (6 bases). Trimming cost V 0 bases and J 9 bases, with 15 bases left between them. This CDR3 is 14 amino acids long. Germline V lookup: CDR1 MNHNY, CDR2 SVGAGI (reference sequence). The DNA of the CDR3 is TGTGCCAGCAGTTACTCACGGAGAATCGGGGGGCAGTACTTC. Amino acid sequence: CASSYSRRIGGQYF.

The chain's CDR3 is CASSPPGQDNEKLFF. The DNA of the CDR3 is TGTGCCAGCAGCCCACCGGGACAGGACAATGAAAAACTGTTTTTT. The rearrangement joins TRBV2 to TRBJ1-4, with 8 positions matching TRBD1. The CDR3 length is 15 residues. V shed 6 bases, J shed 5 bases, and the junction held 8 bases outside the gene matches. Germline CDR1 and CDR2: SNHLY and FYNNEI. The full variable domain, completed using reference TRBV2 and TRBJ1-4, is EPEVTQTPSHQVTQMGQEVILRCVPISNHLYFYWYRQILGQKVEFLVSFYNNEISEKSEIFDDQFSVERPDGSNFTLKIRSTKLEDSAMYFCASSPPGQDNEKLFFGSGTQLSVL.

The V call is TRBV9, the J call TRBJ2-5, with 8 bases that match TRBD2. Germline CDR1 SGDLS, CDR2 YYNGEE. The V gene end was trimmed by 4 bases and the J gene end by 5 bases; junction bases not matched to a gene: 10. The CDR3 spans 15 residues. CDR3 amino acids: CASSPPGGVHETQYF. DNA of the CDR3: TGTGCCAGCAGCCCCCCCGGGGGGGTTCACGAGACCCAGTACTTC.

This chain joins TRBV25-1 and TRBJ2-1; D perhaps matches TRBD1 (6 bases). This CDR3 is built from 14 residues. Germline CDR1 reads MGHDK; CDR2 reads SYGVNS. Trimming stripped 5 bases from V and 4 bases from J, with 12 bases between. The CDR3 nucleotides are TGTGCCAGCAGTATCCTTACAGGGTACAATGAGCAGTTCTTC. Its translation: CASSILTGYNEQFF.

The chain employs TRBV28 and TRBJ1-5; 10 nucleotides match TRBD1. The CDR3 loop spans 15 amino acids. Per the germline V gene, CDR1 is MDHEN and CDR2 is SYDVKM. The junction had 9 bases not matched to a gene; V was cut back by 6 bases and J by 7 bases. CDR3 sequence: CASRNDRGRRQPQHF. The CDR3 DNA is TGTGCCAGCAGAAACGACAGGGGGCGAAGGCAGCCCCAGCATTTT.

By frequency in the sample, this clone is large (0.1 to 1%). V usage is TRBV7-6 and J usage is TRBJ2-7; the match to TRBD2 covers 9 bases. Germline CDR1 SGHVS, CDR2 FNYEAQ. CDR3 length: 16 residues. The V and J ends lost 1 base and 2 bases, in that order; junction bases with no gene match: 6. CDR3 sequence (DNA): TGTGCCAGCAGCTTAGTAGCGGGAGAGGTCACCTACGAGCAGTACTTC. Its protein product is CASSLVAGEVTYEQYF.

This clone was counted a single time. The genes are TRBV7-8 and TRBJ2-7; 8 nucleotides match TRBD2. CDR1 is SGHVS, CDR2 FQNEAQ, per germline. There are 16 residues in the CDR3. V trimming: 1 base; J trimming: 5 bases; junction bases outside the gene matches: 10. In DNA form, the CDR3 reads TGTGCCAGCAGCTTAGTTCCAGGGACTAGGTCGAACGAGCAGTACTTC. It yields the protein CASSLVPGTRSNEQYF.

Within the sample, this clone is large (0.1 to 1%). The chain uses TRBV9 and TRBJ1-1; perhaps TRBD1 as D (5 bases). CDR1 is SGDLS and CDR2 is YYNGEE in the germline V gene. V was shortened by 7 bases and J by 1 base, with 14 bases between the two germline ends. The CDR3 is 14 amino acids. The CDR3 DNA reads as TGTGCCAGCGAGCGCGGGGACCGGAACACTGAAGCTTTCTTT. It codes for CASERGDRNTEAFF.

V is TRBV4-1 and J is TRBJ2-5, with D perhaps TRBD2 (5 bases). V lost 0 bases and J 1 base, leaving 9 bases between the germline ends. This CDR3 is 15 amino acids long. CDR1 and CDR2 from the germline V gene are MGHRA and YSYEKL. CDR3 sequence reads: CASSQDGGPQETQYF. The CDR3 DNA follows: TGCGCCAGCAGCCAAGATGGCGGGCCCCAAGAGACCCAGTACTTC.

CDR3 in amino acids: CASSAGTSYEQYF. The CDR3 coding sequence is TGTGCCAGTAGCGCCGGGACTTCCTACGAGCAGTACTTC. V and J are TRBV19 and TRBJ2-7; TRBD2 is a possible D gene (6 bases). Germline V gives CDR1 LNHDA, CDR2 SQIVND (reference sequence). The V end lost 6 bases, the J end lost 1 base, and 10 bases lay between the germline ends. CDR3 length: 13 residues. Filled out from reference TRBV19 and TRBJ2-7, the complete variable domain reads DGGITQSPKYLFRKEGQNVTLSCEQNLNHDAMYWYRQDPGQGLRLIYYSQIVNDFQKGDIAEGYSVSREKKESFPLTVTSAQKNPTAFYLCASSAGTSYEQYFGPGTRLTVT.

The rearrangement links TRBV7-2 to TRBJ2-6, with TRBD1 matching 8 bases. The CDR3 spans 19 residues. Trimming took 0 bases from V and 4 from J; bases not matched to a gene: 11. Germline V gene lookup returns CDR1 SGHTA and CDR2 FQGNSA. The CDR3 sequence: CASSLAVDRGYSGANVLTF. The CDR3 DNA follows: TGTGCCAGCAGCTTAGCCGTAGACAGGGGATACTCCGGGGCCAACGTCCTGACTTTC.

This clone was seen just once. This chain connects TRBV2 to TRBJ1-4; D gene uncertain. Trimming left V 7 bases short and J 6 bases short, with 6 bases between. Germline lookup yields CDR1 SNHLY and CDR2 FYNNEI. CDR3 length: 11 amino acids. For the CDR3, the DNA is TGTGCCAGCATCACGGATGAAAAACTGTTTTTT. Protein sequence: CASITDEKLFF. The whole variable domain, remainder taken from reference TRBV2 and TRBJ1-4, is EPEVTQTPSHQVTQMGQEVILRCVPISNHLYFYWYRQILGQKVEFLVSFYNNEISEKSEIFDDQFSVERPDGSNFTLKIRSTKLEDSAMYFCASITDEKLFFGSGTQLSVL.

The gene calls are TRBV6-7 and TRBJ1-3; weak D call: TRBD1 (6 bases). TRBV6-7 is given ORF status, its function remaining uncertain. The CDR3 sequence is 12 residues long. Trimming shortened V by 10 bases and J by 2 bases, and 9 bases separated the two germline ends. This CDR3 is CATQGTGNTIYF. Written as DNA, the CDR3 is TGTGCCACCCAGGGGACTGGAAACACCATATATTTT.

In DNA form, the CDR3 reads TGTGCCAGCAGTATCCGACAGGGGGGGCACTATGGCTACACCTTC. As protein: CASSIRQGGHYGYTF. The chain joins TRBV6-6 to TRBJ1-2; 9 positions agree with TRBD1. Trimming cost V 5 bases and J 3 bases; bases outside gene matches: 7. CDR3 length equals 15 residues. Germline assignment: CDR1 MNHNY and CDR2 SVGAGI (reference sequence).